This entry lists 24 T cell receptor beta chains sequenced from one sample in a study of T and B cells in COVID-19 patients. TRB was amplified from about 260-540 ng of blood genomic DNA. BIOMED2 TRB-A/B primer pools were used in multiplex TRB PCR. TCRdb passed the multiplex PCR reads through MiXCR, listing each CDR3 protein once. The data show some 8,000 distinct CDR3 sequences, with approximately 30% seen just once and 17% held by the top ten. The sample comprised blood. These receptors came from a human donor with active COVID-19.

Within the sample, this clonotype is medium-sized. The CDR3 loop is CASQSRGDVNSPLHF. In DNA form, the CDR3 reads TGTGCCAGTCAATCGAGGGGGGATGTTAATTCACCCCTCCACTTT. The rearrangement joins TRBV19 to TRBJ1-6, with D possibly TRBD1 on 6 matching bases. Germline loops: CDR1 LNHDA, CDR2 SQIVND (reference sequence). Trimming took 8 bases from V and 6 from J, leaving 17 bases between them. The CDR3 covers 15 residues.

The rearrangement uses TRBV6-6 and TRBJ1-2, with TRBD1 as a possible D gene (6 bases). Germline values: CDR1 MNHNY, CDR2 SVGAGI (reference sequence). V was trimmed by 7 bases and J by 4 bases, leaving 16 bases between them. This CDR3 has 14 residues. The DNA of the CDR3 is TGTGCCAGCATGAGGGGGGAAGACTCCTATGGCTACACCTTC. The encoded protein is CASMRGEDSYGYTF.

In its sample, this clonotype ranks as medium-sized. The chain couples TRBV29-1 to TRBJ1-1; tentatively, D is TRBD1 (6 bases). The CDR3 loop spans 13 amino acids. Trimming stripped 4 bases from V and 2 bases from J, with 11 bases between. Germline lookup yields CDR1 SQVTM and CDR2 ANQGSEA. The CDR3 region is CSVVGGFNTEAFF. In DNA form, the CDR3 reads TGCAGCGTTGTAGGGGGGTTTAACACTGAAGCTTTCTTT. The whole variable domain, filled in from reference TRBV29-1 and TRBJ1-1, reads SAVISQKPSRDICQRGTSLTIQCQVDSQVTMMFWYRQQPGQSLTLIATANQGSEATYESGFVIDKFPISRPNLTFSTLTVSNMSPEDSSIYLCSVVGGFNTEAFFGQGTRLTVV.

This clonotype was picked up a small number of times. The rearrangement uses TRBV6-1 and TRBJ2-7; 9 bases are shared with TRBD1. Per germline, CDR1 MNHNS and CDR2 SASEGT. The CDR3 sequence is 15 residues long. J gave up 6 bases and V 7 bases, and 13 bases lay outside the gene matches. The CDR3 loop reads CASIQPGQGSGEQYV. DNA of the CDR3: TGTGCCAGCATCCAACCGGGACAGGGATCGGGCGAGCAGTACGTC.

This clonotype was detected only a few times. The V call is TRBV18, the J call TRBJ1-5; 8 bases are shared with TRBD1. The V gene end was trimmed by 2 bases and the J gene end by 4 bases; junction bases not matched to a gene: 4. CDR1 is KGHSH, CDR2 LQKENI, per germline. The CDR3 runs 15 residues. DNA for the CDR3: TGTGCCAGCTCACCAGACAGGGGAGGAAATCAGCCCCAGCATTTT. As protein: CASSPDRGGNQPQHF.

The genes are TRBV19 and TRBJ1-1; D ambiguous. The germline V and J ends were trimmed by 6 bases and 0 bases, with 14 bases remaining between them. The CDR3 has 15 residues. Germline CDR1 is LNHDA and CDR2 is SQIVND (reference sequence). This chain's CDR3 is CASRPITDMNTEAFF. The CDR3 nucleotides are TGTGCCAGTAGACCCATTACAGATATGAACACTGAAGCTTTCTTT.

The CDR3 DNA reads TGTGCCAGCAGTGTGCCGGGACAGGGGGCGAGAGGCTACACCTTC. Residues: CASSVPGQGARGYTF. The chain combines TRBV6-5 with TRBJ1-2; 12 bases align to TRBD1. This CDR3 is 15 amino acids long. Germline V gene sequence: CDR1 MNHEY, CDR2 SVGAGI. The V and J ends lost 5 bases and 8 bases, in that order; junction bases with no gene match: 9.

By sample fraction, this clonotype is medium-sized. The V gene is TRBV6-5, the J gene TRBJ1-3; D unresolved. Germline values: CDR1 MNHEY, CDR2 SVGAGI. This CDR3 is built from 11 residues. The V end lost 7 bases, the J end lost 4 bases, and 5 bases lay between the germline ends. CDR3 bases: TGTGCCAGCAAGATCGGAAACACCATATATTTT. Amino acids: CASKIGNTIYF.

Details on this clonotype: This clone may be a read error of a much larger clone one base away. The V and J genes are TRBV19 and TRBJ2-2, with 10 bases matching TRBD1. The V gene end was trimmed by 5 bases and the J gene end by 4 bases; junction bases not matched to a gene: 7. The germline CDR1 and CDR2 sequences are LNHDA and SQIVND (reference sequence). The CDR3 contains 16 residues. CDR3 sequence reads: CASSGTGTGATGELFF. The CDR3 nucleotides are TGTGCCAGTAGTGGGACCGGGACAGGGGCCACCGGGGAGCTGTTTTTT. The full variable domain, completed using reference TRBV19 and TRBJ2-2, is DGGITQSPKYLFRKEGQNVTLSCEQNLNHDAMYWYRQDPGQGLRLIYYSQIVNDFQKGDIAEGYSVSREKKESFPLTVTSAQKNPTAFYLCASSGTGTGATGELFFGEGSRLTVL.

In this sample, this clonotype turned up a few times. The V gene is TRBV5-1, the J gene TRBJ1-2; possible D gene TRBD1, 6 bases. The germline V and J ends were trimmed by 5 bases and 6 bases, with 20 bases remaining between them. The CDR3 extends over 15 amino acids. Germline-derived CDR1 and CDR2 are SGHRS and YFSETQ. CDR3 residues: CASSQIRGAPNGYTF. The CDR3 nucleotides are TGCGCCAGCAGTCAAATTCGGGGGGCGCCTAATGGCTACACCTTC. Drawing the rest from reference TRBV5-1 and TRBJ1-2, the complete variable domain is KAGVTQTPRYLIKTRGQQVTLSCSPISGHRSVSWYQQTPGQGLQFLFEYFSETQRNKGNFPGRFSGRQFSNSRSEMNVSTLELGDSALYLCASSQIRGAPNGYTFGSGTRLTVV.

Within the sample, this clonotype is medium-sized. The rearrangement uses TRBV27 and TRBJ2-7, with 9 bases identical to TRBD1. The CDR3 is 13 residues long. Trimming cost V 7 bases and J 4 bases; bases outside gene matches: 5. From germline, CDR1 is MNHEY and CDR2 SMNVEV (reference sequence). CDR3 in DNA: TGTGCCAGCAATTCCGGGACAGGGTACGAGCAGTACTTC. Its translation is CASNSGTGYEQYF.

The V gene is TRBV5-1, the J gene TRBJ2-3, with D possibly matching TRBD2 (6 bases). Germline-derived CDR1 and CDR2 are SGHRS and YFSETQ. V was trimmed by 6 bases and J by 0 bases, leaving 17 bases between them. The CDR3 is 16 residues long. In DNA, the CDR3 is TGCGCCAGCACAGCCTACACCGGGGGTAGCACAGATACGCAGTATTTT. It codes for CASTAYTGGSTDTQYF. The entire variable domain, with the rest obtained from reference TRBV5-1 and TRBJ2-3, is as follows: KAGVTQTPRYLIKTRGQQVTLSCSPISGHRSVSWYQQTPGQGLQFLFEYFSETQRNKGNFPGRFSGRQFSNSRSEMNVSTLELGDSALYLCASTAYTGGSTDTQYFGPGTRLTVL.

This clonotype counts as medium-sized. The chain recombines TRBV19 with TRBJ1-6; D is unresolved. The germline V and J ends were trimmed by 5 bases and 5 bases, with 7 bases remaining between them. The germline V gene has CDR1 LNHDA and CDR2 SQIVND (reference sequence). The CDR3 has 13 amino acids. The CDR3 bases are TGTGCCAGTAGTCAGTTTGATAATTCACCCCTCCACTTT. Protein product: CASSQFDNSPLHF.

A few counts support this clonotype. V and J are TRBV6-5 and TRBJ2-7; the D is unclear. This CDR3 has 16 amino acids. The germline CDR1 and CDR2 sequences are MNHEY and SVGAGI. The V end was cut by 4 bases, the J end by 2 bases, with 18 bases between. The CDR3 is CASSSHTIRAPYEQYF. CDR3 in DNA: TGTGCCAGCAGTTCCCACACGATACGGGCGCCCTACGAGCAGTACTTC.

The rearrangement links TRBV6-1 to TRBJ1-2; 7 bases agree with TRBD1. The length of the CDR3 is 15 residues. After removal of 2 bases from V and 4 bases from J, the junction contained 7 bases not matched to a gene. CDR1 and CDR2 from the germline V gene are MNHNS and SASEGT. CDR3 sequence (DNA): TGTGCCAGCAGTGAAACGACAGGGCGGGTCTATGGCTACACCTTC. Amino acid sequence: CASSETTGRVYGYTF.

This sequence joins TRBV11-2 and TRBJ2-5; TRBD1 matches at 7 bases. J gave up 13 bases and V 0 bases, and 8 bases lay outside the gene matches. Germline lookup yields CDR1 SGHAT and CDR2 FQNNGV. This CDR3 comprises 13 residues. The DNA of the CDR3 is TGTGCCAGCAGCTTAGATCGGGACAGCAGGCCGTACTTC. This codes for CASSLDRDSRPYF.

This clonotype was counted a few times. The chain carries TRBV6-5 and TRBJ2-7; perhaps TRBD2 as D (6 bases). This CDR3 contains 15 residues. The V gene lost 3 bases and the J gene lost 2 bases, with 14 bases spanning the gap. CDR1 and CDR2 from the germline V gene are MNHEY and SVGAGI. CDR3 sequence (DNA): TGTGCCAGCAGTTATTCTCAGGGAGGAACCTACGAGCAGTACTTC. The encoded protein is CASSYSQGGTYEQYF.

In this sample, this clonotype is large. DNA for the CDR3: TGCAGCGTTGAGGTGGGCGAGACCCAGTACTTC. The encoded protein is CSVEVGETQYF. V is TRBV29-1 and J is TRBJ2-5, with D hard to call. The CDR3 extends over 11 amino acids. Trimming removed 3 bases at V and 5 bases at J, with 7 bases between. Germline lookup yields CDR1 SQVTM and CDR2 ANQGSEA.

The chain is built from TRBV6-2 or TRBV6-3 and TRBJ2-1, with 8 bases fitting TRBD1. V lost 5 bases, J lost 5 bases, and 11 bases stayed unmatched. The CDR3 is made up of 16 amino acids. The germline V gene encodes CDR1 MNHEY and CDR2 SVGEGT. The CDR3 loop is CASSEAPDRANNEQFF. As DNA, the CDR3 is TGTGCCAGCAGTGAAGCCCCGGACAGGGCAAACAATGAGCAGTTCTTC.

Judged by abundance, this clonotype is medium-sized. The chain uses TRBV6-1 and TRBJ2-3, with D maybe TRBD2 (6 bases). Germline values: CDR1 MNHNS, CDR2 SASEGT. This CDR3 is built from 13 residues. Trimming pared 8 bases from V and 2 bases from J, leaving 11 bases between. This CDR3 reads CASGRKNTDTQYF. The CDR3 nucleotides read TGTGCCAGCGGGAGGAAGAACACAGATACGCAGTATTTT.

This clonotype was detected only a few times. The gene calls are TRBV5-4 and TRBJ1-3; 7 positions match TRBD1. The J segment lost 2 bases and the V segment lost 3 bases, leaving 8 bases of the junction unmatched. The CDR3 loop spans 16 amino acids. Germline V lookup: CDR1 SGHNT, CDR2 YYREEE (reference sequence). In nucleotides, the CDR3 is TGTGCCAGCAGCTCAGGGGGTCTCGGGCCTGGAAACACCATATATTTT. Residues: CASSSGGLGPGNTIYF.

CDR3 residues: CATLGDIQYF. CDR3 nucleotides: TGCGCCACCCTAGGGGACATTCAGTACTTC. The rearrangement joins TRBV10-2 to TRBJ2-4; a weak D match, TRBD1 (5 bases). The CDR3 length is 10 residues. Germline-derived CDR1 and CDR2 are WSHSY and SAAADI. V lost 10 bases and J lost 8, with 9 bases in between.

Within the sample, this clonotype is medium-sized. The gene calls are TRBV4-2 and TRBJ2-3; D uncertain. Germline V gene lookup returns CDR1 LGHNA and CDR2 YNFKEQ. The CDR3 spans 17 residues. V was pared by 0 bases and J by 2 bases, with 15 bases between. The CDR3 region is CASSQEMVGSATDTQYF. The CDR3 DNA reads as TGTGCCAGCAGCCAAGAAATGGTCGGCTCGGCCACAGATACGCAGTATTTT.

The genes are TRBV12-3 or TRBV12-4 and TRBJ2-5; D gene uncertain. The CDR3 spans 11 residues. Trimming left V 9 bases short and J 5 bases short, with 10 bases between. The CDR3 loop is CASSNRETQYF. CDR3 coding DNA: TGTGCCAGTTCGAATCGGGAGACCCAGTACTTC.